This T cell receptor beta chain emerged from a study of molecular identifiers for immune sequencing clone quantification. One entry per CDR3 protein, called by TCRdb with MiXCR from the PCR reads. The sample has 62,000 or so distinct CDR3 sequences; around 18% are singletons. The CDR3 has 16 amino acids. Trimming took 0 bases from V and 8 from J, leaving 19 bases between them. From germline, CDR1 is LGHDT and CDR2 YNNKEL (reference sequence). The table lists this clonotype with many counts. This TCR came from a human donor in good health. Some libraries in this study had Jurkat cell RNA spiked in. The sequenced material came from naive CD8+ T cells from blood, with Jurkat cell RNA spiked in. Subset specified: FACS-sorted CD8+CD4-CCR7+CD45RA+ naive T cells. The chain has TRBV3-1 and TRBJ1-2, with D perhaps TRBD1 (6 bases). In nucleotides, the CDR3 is TGTGCCAGCAGCCAAGAAGGACCCGACCAGGGGCACGGCTACACCTTC. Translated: CASSQEGPDQGHGYTF.